The 29 T cell receptor beta chains presented below share a single source sample, sequenced in a study of shared clonotypes between healthy human individuals. Only in-frame clones appear in the TCRdb table, and some are missing; sequencing was by immunoSEQ multiplex PCR. Of about half a million clones in the sample, around 80% were seen once. Input material: PBMCs. These receptors came from a woman aged 40 to 50 in good health. Some clones in this sample may be carry-over from other donors' samples.

This clone was picked up a small number of times. A read error may account for a junction end that differs from germline. The chain links TRBV7-7 to TRBJ2-5; 9 nucleotides line up with TRBD1. Looked up from germline, CDR1 is SSHAT and CDR2 is FNYEAQ (reference sequence). The CDR3 is 16 amino acids. The CDR3 nucleotides read TGTGCTAGCAGCTTAGTAGTTACAGGGGGCGCGGAGACCCAGTACTTC. Its translation: CASSLVVTGGAETQYF.

The V call is TRBV28, the J call TRBJ1-2; perhaps TRBD1 as D (5 bases). Germline V gene lookup returns CDR1 MDHEN and CDR2 SYDVKM. This CDR3 region has 11 residues. The ends were cut back, 10 bases at V and 8 bases at J, with 14 bases in the middle. Written as DNA, the CDR3 is TGTGCCACCCGGGGGGAGGAGGGCTACACCTTC. Its translation: CATRGEEGYTF.

V gene TRBV11-3 combines with J gene TRBJ2-3, with 8 nucleotides matching TRBD1. This CDR3 has 13 amino acids. CDR1 and CDR2 (germline): SGHNT, YENEEA. The J segment lost 4 bases and the V segment lost 3 bases, leaving 0 bases of the junction unmatched. In DNA, the CDR3 is TGTGCCAGCAGCTTGACAGGGGCAGATACGCAGTATTTT. As protein: CASSLTGADTQYF.

The chain combines TRBV7-2 with TRBJ1-1; D not certain. The CDR3 totals 13 residues. Trimming stripped 2 bases from V and 5 bases from J, with 9 bases between. Germline CDR1 SGHTA, CDR2 FQGNSA. CDR3 bases: TGTGCCAGCAGCTTAAGTGCGCAGACTGAAGCTTTCTTT. This gives the protein CASSLSAQTEAFF.

This chain connects TRBV30 to TRBJ2-3; the match to TRBD2 covers 12 bases. This CDR3 comprises 16 residues. Germline CDR1 and CDR2: GTSNPN and SVGIG (reference sequence). Unmatched junction bases numbered 9, after V lost 2 bases and J lost 6 bases. This CDR3 is CAWSTASGRATDTQYF. In DNA, the CDR3 is TGTGCCTGGAGTACGGCTAGCGGGAGGGCCACGGATACGCAGTATTTT.

The chain carries TRBV7-9 and TRBJ2-7; D gene ambiguous. The CDR3 sequence is 11 residues long. V shed 7 bases and J shed 0 bases, with 4 bases lying between them. CDR1 is SEHNR and CDR2 is FQNEAQ in the germline V gene (reference sequence). CDR3 nucleotides: TGTGCCAGCACCGACTCCTACGAGCAGTACTTC. Translation: CASTDSYEQYF. The variable domain in full, with the rest retrieved from reference TRBV7-9 and TRBJ2-7, is DTGVSQNPRHKITKRGQNVTFRCDPISEHNRLYWYRQTLGQGPEFLTYFQNEAQLEKSRLLSDRFSAERPKGSFSTLEIQRTEQGDSAMYLCASTDSYEQYFGPGTRLTVT.

A remark on this clone: Other DNA sequences from this sample encode an identical CDR3 as well. This chain uses TRBV27 with TRBJ1-1; D gene ambiguous. This CDR3 has 14 amino acids. The germline V gene encodes CDR1 MNHEY and CDR2 SMNVEV (reference sequence). Trimming took off 1 base at V and 0 bases at J, with 6 bases between the two ends. The CDR3 spells CASSLLGLNTEAFF. CDR3 sequence (DNA): TGTGCCAGCAGTTTATTAGGACTGAACACTGAAGCTTTCTTT.

The chain joins TRBV7-9 to TRBJ1-3; D gene unclear. The germline V gene encodes CDR1 SEHNR and CDR2 FQNEAQ (reference sequence). V lost 1 base and J lost 3, with 4 bases in between. The CDR3 runs 13 residues. The CDR3 sequence: CASSLGLGNTIYF. Here the CDR3 DNA reads TGTGCCAGCAGCTTAGGCCTTGGAAACACCATATATTTT.

This chain connects TRBV4-1 to TRBJ1-1; D unresolved. The germline V and J ends were trimmed by 5 bases and 3 bases, with 7 bases remaining between them. Germline lookup yields CDR1 MGHRA and CDR2 YSYEKL. The length of the CDR3 is 12 residues. DNA for the CDR3: TGCGCCAGCAGCTCCCGGGACACTGAAGCTTTCTTT. Its translation is CASSSRDTEAFF.

The chain recombines TRBV12-2 with TRBJ2-4. TRBV12-2 is shown as a pseudogene. The CDR3 is 20 residues long. The CDR3 sequence: CASRLPVSRGLARAKNIQYF. DNA of the CDR3: TGTGCAAGTCGCTTACCCGTGAGCCGGGGGCTGGCAAGGGCCAAAAACATTCAGTACTTC.

For this clone: Its ends do not fully match the called genes, so a read error is possible. The chain combines TRBV6-1 with TRBJ2-3; no reliable D call. Germline CDR1 reads MNHNS; CDR2 reads SASEGT. CDR3 length equals 15 residues. CDR3 sequence: CASSGFGSSTNTQYF. Here the CDR3 DNA reads TGTGCCAGCAGTGGTTTCGGTAGTAGCACAAATACGCAGTATTTT.

The rearrangement links TRBV7-6 to TRBJ1-2, with D perhaps matching TRBD1 (5 bases). The germline CDR1 and CDR2 sequences are SGHVS and FNYEAQ. Trimming removed 5 bases from V and 3 bases from J, with 13 bases in between. The CDR3 is made up of 14 amino acids. DNA for the CDR3: TGTGCCAGCAGCCGCGGGGGGTCGGACTATGGCTACACCTTC. Translation gives CASSRGGSDYGYTF.

The chain uses TRBV29-1 and TRBJ2-3, with D maybe TRBD2 (5 bases). The germline V gene has CDR1 SQVTM and CDR2 ANQGSEA. The CDR3 consists of 17 residues. Trimming shortened V by 3 bases and J by 4 bases, and 23 bases separated the two germline ends. In nucleotides, the CDR3 is TGCAGCGTTGATTCGGCCTCGGGCGGGTGGTCCCCAGATACGCAGTATTTT. Protein sequence: CSVDSASGGWSPDTQYF.

This sequence joins TRBV15 and TRBJ1-2; no reliable D call. The CDR3 is 15 residues long. Germline V gene lookup returns CDR1 LNHNV and CDR2 YYDKDF (reference sequence). Trimming left V 0 bases short and J 4 bases short, with 12 bases between. The CDR3 sequence is CATSRDLGYIYGYTF. CDR3 bases: TGTGCCACCAGCAGAGATTTAGGATATATCTATGGCTACACCTTC.

CDR3 nucleotides: TGTGCCAGCAGGGATACAGGGACTGAGACCCAGTACTTC. Translated: CASRDTGTETQYF. The J gene is TRBJ2-5, the V gene TRBV28; possibly TRBD1 or TRBD2 for D (6 bases each). CDR3 length: 13 amino acids. CDR1 is MDHEN and CDR2 is SYDVKM in the germline V gene. Trimming shortened V by 6 bases and J by 5 bases, and 13 bases separated the two germline ends.

This sequence joins TRBV9 and TRBJ2-1, with 7 bases lining up with TRBD1. V shed 5 bases and J 4 bases; nucleotides not matched to a gene: 9. This CDR3 comprises 15 residues. Germline CDR1 reads SGDLS; CDR2 reads YYNGEE. The CDR3 spells CASSETGTDYNEQFF. CDR3 nucleotide sequence: TGTGCCAGCAGTGAAACCGGGACAGATTACAATGAGCAGTTCTTC.

The chain recombines TRBV2 with TRBJ1-1; D is unclear. The ends were cut back, 6 bases at V and 8 bases at J, with 10 bases in the middle. This CDR3 spans 11 amino acids. Germline V gene sequence: CDR1 SNHLY, CDR2 FYNNEI. The CDR3 is CASRDPYEAFF. DNA of the CDR3: TGTGCCAGCAGGGACCCTTACGAAGCTTTCTTT.

The J gene is TRBJ2-6, the V gene TRBV19; TRBD1 aligns across 10 bases. CDR1 is LNHDA and CDR2 is SQIVND in the germline V gene (reference sequence). Unmatched junction bases numbered 11, after V lost 0 bases and J lost 3 bases. The CDR3 is 20 residues long. The CDR3: CASSIEPPDRGRFGANVLTF. The CDR3 DNA sequence: TGTGCCAGTAGTATAGAACCACCCGACAGGGGGCGTTTTGGGGCCAACGTCCTGACTTTC. Combining the CDR3 with reference TRBV19 and TRBJ2-6 gives the whole variable domain DGGITQSPKYLFRKEGQNVTLSCEQNLNHDAMYWYRQDPGQGLRLIYYSQIVNDFQKGDIAEGYSVSREKKESFPLTVTSAQKNPTAFYLCASSIEPPDRGRFGANVLTFGAGSRLTVL.

V and J are TRBV7-8 and TRBJ1-1; 8 nucleotides line up with TRBD1. The CDR3 loop spans 13 amino acids. Germline lookup yields CDR1 SGHVS and CDR2 FQNEAQ. Trimming at V came to 4 bases and at J to 4 bases, leaving 2 bases not matched to a gene. CDR3 residues: CASSYDRGTEAFF. The CDR3 bases are TGTGCCAGCAGCTATGACAGGGGCACTGAAGCTTTCTTT.

The V gene is TRBV5-1, the J gene TRBJ2-3, with D unresolved. V lost 3 bases, J lost 4 bases, and 3 bases lay in between. Germline CDR1 and CDR2: SGHRS and YFSETQ. This CDR3 is 11 amino acids long. The CDR3 region is CASSSSDTQYF. The CDR3 region has the DNA TGCGCCAGCAGCTCTTCAGATACGCAGTATTTT.

The chain combines TRBV29-1 with TRBJ1-4; D is unresolved. V was cut by 0 bases and J by 10 bases, with 12 bases left in between. Germline values: CDR1 SQVTM, CDR2 ANQGSEA. The CDR3 runs to 13 residues. CDR3 nucleotides: TGCAGCGTTGAAGATCCGGCAGAGGGAAAACTGTTTTTT. Protein product: CSVEDPAEGKLFF.

The gene calls are TRBV5-1 and TRBJ2-5, with D perhaps matching TRBD2 (6 bases). Per the germline V gene, CDR1 is SGHRS and CDR2 is YFSETQ. Trimming removed 3 bases from V and 2 bases from J, with 14 bases in between. CDR3 length equals 15 residues. The DNA of the CDR3 is TGCGCCAGCAGCTCCCTTGGGGGGACTCAAGAGACCCAGTACTTC. It codes for CASSSLGGTQETQYF.

The chain employs TRBV4-1 and TRBJ2-3, with D maybe TRBD2 (8 bases). The CDR3 length is 19 residues. CDR1 MGHRA and CDR2 YSYEKL come from the germline V gene. V was clipped by 1 base and J by 0 bases, with 20 bases between them. CDR3 loop: CASSQGGGRTGYSTDTQYF. For the CDR3, the DNA is TGCGCCAGCAGCCAAGGGGGCGGGAGGACAGGATATAGCACAGATACGCAGTATTTT.

In this sample, this clone turned up many times. The chain has TRBV30 and TRBJ2-1; weak D call: TRBD2 (6 bases). The CDR3 length is 15 residues. Germline V gene data show CDR1 as GTSNPN and CDR2 as SVGIG (reference sequence). V gave up 7 bases and J gave up 5 bases, with 21 bases separating them. CDR3 sequence (DNA): TGTGCCTCCACCGTGAACGGCGGGATCAACAATGAGCAGTTCTTC. It encodes CASTVNGGINNEQFF.

This clone was seen a single time. This chain joins TRBV6-4 and TRBJ2-5; D is unresolved. V gave up 4 bases and J gave up 4 bases, with 10 bases separating them. Germline lookup yields CDR1 MRHNA and CDR2 SNTAGT. The length of the CDR3 is 13 residues. CDR3 nucleotides: TGTGCCAGCAGTGGGGAACCACGAGAGACCCAGTACTTC. Translated, it gives CASSGEPRETQYF.

The V call is TRBV7-2, the J call TRBJ2-7; D ambiguous. CDR3 length equals 14 residues. V gave up 4 bases and J gave up 3 bases, with 13 bases separating them. Germline CDR1 reads SGHTA; CDR2 reads FQGNSA. CDR3 bases: TGTGCCAGCAGCTCATACAGCCTACTCTACGAGCAGTACTTC. Residues: CASSSYSLLYEQYF.

The genes are TRBV25-1 and TRBJ2-5, with TRBD2 matching over 8 bases. Unmatched junction bases numbered 11, after V lost 1 base and J lost 4 bases. The germline V gene encodes CDR1 MGHDK and CDR2 SYGVNS. The CDR3 has 17 residues. The CDR3 spells CASSESGSGGVRETQYF. The CDR3 region has the DNA TGTGCCAGCAGTGAATCCGGTTCGGGAGGGGTCCGAGAGACCCAGTACTTC.

This chain uses TRBV7-8 with TRBJ2-1; 9 nucleotides match TRBD2. The CDR3 sequence is 17 residues long. With V trimmed by 1 base and J by 0 bases, 4 bases remained unmatched. In germline, CDR1 is SGHVS, CDR2 FQNEAQ. The CDR3 region is CASSLVRTSVSYNEQFF. The CDR3 DNA is TGTGCCAGCAGCTTAGTAAGGACTAGCGTCTCCTACAATGAGCAGTTCTTC.

V usage is TRBV7-9 and J usage is TRBJ2-2; D is unresolved. This CDR3 comprises 14 residues. V shed 1 base and J shed 7 bases, with 10 bases lying between them. The germline V gene encodes CDR1 SEHNR and CDR2 FQNEAQ (reference sequence). CDR3 loop: CASSLDKVIGELFF. CDR3 coding DNA: TGTGCCAGCAGCTTAGATAAAGTAATCGGGGAGCTGTTTTTT.